Reported below is one T cell receptor beta chain. Its recognized antigen is unknown. The sample holds no much larger clone one base away, and base qualities are not on file. These data come from a study of control samples from healthy donors and cancer patients (dated by TCRdb to the early 2020s). From the cysteine up to the phenylalanine, the CDR3 has a length of 15 residues. Solely the CDR3 DNA is kept, with 45 bases framed from the first base. V and J lose 4 bases and 2 bases, and a span of 15 bases separates them. From a lookup of the germline V gene, CDR1 and CDR2 are SGHAT and FQNNGV. The method behind the library was the immunoSEQ multiplex PCR assay. As stored in TCRdb, this immuneACCESS dataset retains in-frame rearrangements with V and J assigned. A fraction of the clones does not appear; measured against another copy, unresolved V genes explain less than half of the discrepancy, and the remainder lacks a known reason. Within this sample are 100,000 to 150,000 clones, with 85% to 90% of them counted one time only. The ten largest make up roughly 8% of the sample.

The receptor's source is a man in his forties or fifties with head and neck cancer. The V and J segments used are TRBV11-2 and TRBJ2-7; 6 matching bases give a weak D call of TRBD2. The sequencing sample was made of PBMCs. The bases are TGTGCCAGCAGCTCTAAGGAGGGAGGTCCCTACGAGCAGTACTTC. It encodes CASSSKEGGPYEQYF. The entire variable domain, with the stretches around the CDR3 drawn from the reference TRBV11-2 and TRBJ2-7 proteins, is EAGVAQSPRYKIIEKRQSVAFWCNPISGHATLYWYQQILGQGPKLLIQFQNNGVVDDSQLPKDRFSAERLKGVDSTLKIQPAKLEDSAVYLCASSSKEGGPYEQYFGPGTRLTVT.